These 11 T cell receptor beta chains were all obtained from the same sample, sequenced in a study of cytomegalovirus exposure and HLA in healthy donors. In the PCR, 60 Vbeta and 13 Jbeta primers were used. Only in-frame clones appear in the TCRdb table, and some are missing; sequencing was by immunoSEQ multiplex PCR. The sample has 90,000 to 110,000 clones, around 73% seen once; the top ten hold 1% to 1.5%. Sample: PBMCs. These receptors were taken from a man aged 25-45 years in good health and CMV-seronegative.

This chain joins TRBV11-2 and TRBJ2-1, with TRBD1 matching 7 bases. The ends lost 6 bases at V and 0 bases at J; junction bases unmatched: 5. The germline V gene encodes CDR1 SGHAT and CDR2 FQNNGV. The CDR3 totals 15 residues. In DNA, the CDR3 is TGTGCCAGCAGGCCGACAGGGAGCTCCTACAATGAGCAGTTCTTC. It is translated as CASRPTGSSYNEQFF.

The chain couples TRBV6-5 to TRBJ1-3; D unresolved. CDR3 length equals 15 residues. From germline, CDR1 is MNHEY and CDR2 SVGAGI. Trimming stripped 9 bases from V and 1 base from J, with 16 bases between. The chain's CDR3 is CASGYRAGSGNTIYF. The CDR3 DNA sequence: TGTGCCAGTGGGTACCGGGCGGGGTCTGGAAACACCATATATTTT.

The J gene is TRBJ1-1, the V gene TRBV28; 9 bases fit TRBD1. V shed 7 bases, J shed 4 bases, and the junction held 13 bases outside the gene matches. This CDR3 is 16 amino acids long. Germline CDR1 reads MDHEN; CDR2 reads SYDVKM. The CDR3: CASTGSGQGSGTEAFF. In DNA form, the CDR3 reads TGTGCCAGCACCGGATCCGGACAGGGGTCCGGCACTGAAGCTTTCTTT. Supplemented by reference TRBV28 and TRBJ1-1, the full variable domain reads DVKVTQSSRYLVKRTGEKVFLECVQDMDHENMFWYRQDPGLGLRLIYFSYDVKMKEKGDIPEGYSVSREKKERFSLILESASTNQTSMYLCASTGSGQGSGTEAFFGQGTRLTVV.

The rearrangement links TRBV10-3 to TRBJ1-5; the match to TRBD1 covers 7 bases. Germline V gives CDR1 ENHRY, CDR2 SYGVKD. Trimming at V came to 1 base and at J to 4 bases, leaving 1 base not matched to a gene. The CDR3 runs to 14 residues. Written as DNA, the CDR3 is TGTGCCATCAGTGAGTTGACAGGGAATCAGCCCCAGCATTTT. Its protein is CAISELTGNQPQHF.

The rearrangement links TRBV5-1 to TRBJ1-1; the D gene is possibly TRBD1 (6 bases). The ends were cut back, 0 bases at V and 3 bases at J, with 9 bases in the middle. The CDR3 loop spans 14 amino acids. Germline V gene sequence: CDR1 SGHRS, CDR2 YFSETQ. The CDR3 sequence: CASSLGQGYTEAFF. CDR3 DNA: TGCGCCAGCAGCTTGGGGCAGGGGTACACTGAAGCTTTCTTT.

This chain links TRBV21-1 with TRBJ2-7; the DNA was not used to check the table's D call, TRBD1. TRBV21-1 represents a pseudogene. This CDR3 spans 16 amino acids. CDR3 loop: CASSKALGTGNLEQYF. CDR3 nucleotides: TGTGCCAGCAGCAAAGCGCTCGGGACAGGAAACTTGGAGCAGTACTTC.

The chain combines TRBV19 with TRBJ2-7, with D possibly matching TRBD2 (5 bases). Per germline, CDR1 LNHDA and CDR2 SQIVND (reference sequence). The V gene lost 1 base and the J gene lost 6 bases, with 10 bases spanning the gap. This CDR3 is built from 13 residues. CDR3 amino acids: CASSIVLAGEQYF. Written as DNA, the CDR3 is TGTGCCAGTAGTATAGTTCTAGCCGGCGAGCAGTACTTC.

In its sample, this clone was seen once. The chain recombines TRBV6-5 with TRBJ1-2, with 9 positions matching TRBD1. Trimming took 4 bases from V and 8 from J; bases not matched to a gene: 5. This CDR3 has 13 residues. CDR1 is MNHEY, CDR2 SVGAGI, per germline. This CDR3 is CASSWGQGGGYTF. DNA of the CDR3: TGTGCCAGCAGTTGGGGACAGGGAGGCGGCTACACCTTC.

This clone showed up just a few times. This sequence joins TRBV5-8 and TRBJ1-6; D is unclear. The CDR3 covers 14 residues. Trimming took off 0 bases at V and 5 bases at J, with 6 bases between the two ends. The germline V gene has CDR1 SGHTS and CDR2 YDEGEE. The CDR3 here is CASSLAQNNSPLHF. CDR3 DNA: TGTGCCAGCAGCTTGGCACAGAATAATTCACCCCTCCACTTT.

This chain joins TRBV30 and TRBJ1-2; TRBD1 matches at 8 bases. Germline V CDR1 and CDR2: GTSNPN, SVGIG (reference sequence). The length of the CDR3 is 13 residues. V lost 7 bases, J lost 4 bases, and 8 bases stayed unmatched. CDR3 region: CASDGQGIYGYTF. CDR3 DNA sequence: TGTGCCTCCGACGGACAGGGTATCTATGGCTACACCTTC.

The CDR3 region is CSVGDTGGYTF. Here the CDR3 DNA reads TGCAGCGTGGGTGATACCGGGGGCTACACCTTC. The V call is TRBV29-1, the J call TRBJ1-2; D is unclear. In germline, CDR1 is SQVTM, CDR2 ANQGSEA. This CDR3 contains 11 residues. Trimming removed 6 bases at V and 8 bases at J, with 13 bases between.